Presented here are 20 T cell receptor beta chains from one specimen sequenced in a study of T-cell memory formation after mild COVID-19. TCRdb processed the 5' RACE reads anew with MiXCR; each CDR3 protein has one entry. The profile covers around 190,000 distinct CDR3 sequences, with around a sixth appearing a single time and more than 3% taken by the ten largest. The source material was PBMCs or a T cell subset sorted from them (not recorded which). These receptors came from a man aged 18 to 35 who had mild COVID-19 (a few samples of this study predate the infection). Cell type and time point are not known.

The chain joins TRBV12-3 or TRBV12-4 to TRBJ1-1; 7 bases fit TRBD1. V shed 4 bases and J 2 bases; nucleotides not matched to a gene: 4. This CDR3 is built from 14 residues. In DNA form, the CDR3 reads TGTGCCAGCAGTTGGGGACAGAGTAACACTGAAGCTTTCTTT. Protein sequence: CASSWGQSNTEAFF.

This chain's CDR3 is CASSQAGGRTYEQYF. Here the CDR3 DNA reads TGCGCCAGCAGCCAAGCGGGGGGGCGCACCTACGAGCAGTACTTC. This chain joins TRBV4-1 and TRBJ2-7; TRBD2 aligns across 8 bases. CDR3 size: 15 residues. Germline-derived CDR1 and CDR2 are MGHRA and YSYEKL. Trimming cost V 1 base and J 2 bases; bases outside gene matches: 4.

V and J are TRBV4-2 and TRBJ2-7; D is ambiguous. CDR3 length equals 15 residues. Germline V gives CDR1 LGHNA, CDR2 YNFKEQ. V lost 1 base to trimming and J lost 3 bases, with 13 bases between them. CDR3 sequence (DNA): TGTGCCAGCAGCCAAGGACAACCAGGCGACTACGAGCAGTACTTC. This encodes CASSQGQPGDYEQYF.

The rearrangement joins TRBV20-1 to TRBJ2-2, with 10 bases aligning to TRBD2. Germline V gives CDR1 DFQATT, CDR2 SNEGSKA (reference sequence). Trimming took 3 bases from V and 8 from J; bases not matched to a gene: 6. The CDR3 covers 14 residues. The CDR3 DNA follows: TGCAGTGCTAGGGCGTCTAGCGGGGGAGGGGAGCTGTTTTTT. Protein product: CSARASSGGGELFF.

This clonotype occurred a few times. The rearrangement links TRBV5-1 to TRBJ2-7; the match to TRBD1 covers 9 bases. The CDR3 loop spans 14 amino acids. J gave up 5 bases and V 3 bases, and 6 bases lay outside the gene matches. CDR1 and CDR2 from the germline V gene are SGHRS and YFSETQ. The DNA of the CDR3 is TGCGCCAGCAGCTGGGGACAGGGTGGGAACGAGCAGTACTTC. Translation gives CASSWGQGGNEQYF.

The J gene is TRBJ2-7, the V gene TRBV3-1, with TRBD2 matching over 8 bases. The CDR3 sequence is 14 residues long. CDR1 is LGHDT, CDR2 YNNKEL, per germline (reference sequence). J lost 6 bases, V lost 3 bases, and 7 bases had no gene match. The CDR3 nucleotides are TGTGCCAGCAGCCACACGGGGGGGGGAGGCGAGCAGTACTTC. Protein: CASSHTGGGGEQYF.

As to this clonotype: A read error may produce the germline difference seen at one junction end. This chain uses TRBV7-2 with TRBJ2-2, with D maybe TRBD1 (6 bases). Germline assignment: CDR1 SGHTA and CDR2 FQGNSA. The CDR3 runs to 14 residues. The CDR3 bases are TGTGCCAGCAGCCCAACAGGGTCGGCCGGGGCGCTGTTTTTT. The encoded protein is CASSPTGSAGALFF. Full variable domain (outside the CDR3, taken from reference TRBV7-2 and TRBJ2-2): GAGVSQSPSNKVTEKGKDVELRCDPISGHTALYWYRQSLGQGLEFLIYFQGNSAPDKSGLPSDRFSAERTGGSVSTLTIQRTQQEDSAVYLCASSPTGSAGALFFGEGSRLTVL.

This clonotype was seen many times. The CDR3 coding sequence is TGTGCCAGCAGTGAATCTGGGGGGGCGGATACGCAGTATTTT. This gives the protein CASSESGGADTQYF. V gene TRBV25-1 combines with J gene TRBJ2-3, with a tentative D call TRBD2 (7 bases). The CDR3 contains 14 residues. Germline loops: CDR1 MGHDK, CDR2 SYGVNS. V was clipped by 1 base and J by 6 bases, with 11 bases between them.

Notes on this clonotype: Compared with germline, one end of the junction differs, possibly owing to a read error. The chain links TRBV24-1 to TRBJ2-5; 10 positions agree with TRBD2. CDR3 size: 16 residues. The V gene's germline CDR1 is KGHDR and CDR2 SFDVKD. This CDR3 reads CATSDGLAGDQETQYF. The CDR3 nucleotides read TGTGCCACCAGTGATGGTCTAGCGGGGGACCAAGAAACCCAGTACTTC.

The chain has TRBV7-2 and TRBJ2-2; unclear D gene. The length of the CDR3 is 13 residues. Deletions cut 6 bases from V and 7 bases from J, with 12 bases between. CDR1 SGHTA and CDR2 FQGNSA come from the germline V gene. CDR3 sequence reads: CASRPETFGELFF. CDR3 DNA: TGTGCCAGCAGGCCGGAGACATTCGGGGAGCTGTTTTTT.

The chain uses TRBV7-6 and TRBJ2-3, with D possibly matching TRBD2 (6 bases). Trimming left V 3 bases short and J 0 bases short, with 7 bases between. This CDR3 spans 14 amino acids. Per the germline V gene, CDR1 is SGHVS and CDR2 is FNYEAQ. CDR3 loop: CASSFAGSTDTQYF. DNA for the CDR3: TGTGCCAGCAGCTTCGCGGGAAGCACAGATACGCAGTATTTT.

The J gene is TRBJ2-5, the V gene TRBV25-1; D not certain. Germline V CDR1 and CDR2: MGHDK, SYGVNS. Deletions cut 5 bases from V and 0 bases from J, with 10 bases between. This CDR3 comprises 14 residues. CDR3: CASSKTEYQETQYF. The CDR3, as DNA: TGTGCCAGCAGTAAAACGGAATACCAAGAGACCCAGTACTTC.

In its sample, this clonotype was seen a few times. The chain links TRBV18 to TRBJ2-1; D call uncertain. With 6 bases removed from V and 0 bases from J, the gap between germline ends came to 12 bases. Germline CDR1 and CDR2: KGHSH and LQKENI. The CDR3 sequence is 15 residues long. CDR3 in amino acids: CASSPTLSSYNEQFF. DNA for the CDR3: TGTGCCAGCTCTCCCACCTTGAGCTCCTACAATGAGCAGTTCTTC.

This clonotype was counted a few times. This chain uses TRBV7-2 with TRBJ2-3; 7 nucleotides match TRBD2. Trimming at V came to 1 base and at J to 2 bases, leaving 6 bases not matched to a gene. The CDR3 spans 16 residues. CDR1 and CDR2 (germline): SGHTA, FQGNSA. The CDR3 region is CASSLEGTTYTDTQYF. The CDR3 coding sequence is TGTGCCAGCAGCTTAGAGGGGACTACGTACACAGATACGCAGTATTTT.

A single count supports this clonotype. This may stem from a read error, because a much larger clone lies one nucleotide away. The chain links TRBV5-6 to TRBJ2-5; tentative D call: TRBD1 (8 bases). Germline values: CDR1 SGHDT, CDR2 YYEEEE. This CDR3 region has 14 residues. The CDR3, as DNA: TGTGCCAGCAGCCGGACAGGGAGGGGAGAGAACCAGTACTTC. Encoded protein: CASSRTGRGENQYF.

The gene calls are TRBV20-1 and TRBJ1-5; 7 bases are shared with TRBD1. Losses at the gene ends were 5 bases for V and 7 bases for J; bases not matched to a gene: 8. The CDR3 has 13 amino acids. Looked up from germline, CDR1 is DFQATT and CDR2 is SNEGSKA (reference sequence). This CDR3 reads CSAGNRGEQPQHF. In DNA form, the CDR3 reads TGCAGTGCTGGAAACAGGGGCGAACAGCCCCAGCATTTT.

The sample holds a few counts of this clonotype. The gene calls are TRBV27 and TRBJ2-1; a possible D gene is TRBD2 (6 bases). The CDR3 contains 14 residues. The ends were cut back, 5 bases at V and 5 bases at J, with 13 bases in the middle. The germline V gene has CDR1 MNHEY and CDR2 SMNVEV (reference sequence). CDR3 loop: CASSRLGLNNEQFF. For the CDR3, the DNA is TGTGCCAGCAGTCGACTCGGACTAAACAATGAGCAGTTCTTC.

This chain uses TRBV6-5 with TRBJ2-3, with a tentative D call TRBD2 (6 bases). Germline CDR1 reads MNHEY; CDR2 reads SVGAGI. The CDR3 loop spans 15 amino acids. Trimming pared 2 bases from V and 2 bases from J, leaving 11 bases between. CDR3 in amino acids: CASSYMLASTDTQYF. CDR3 in DNA: TGTGCCAGCAGTTACATGCTAGCGTCCACAGATACGCAGTATTTT.

The sample holds a few counts of this clonotype. The J gene is TRBJ2-3, the V gene TRBV5-1; a weak D match, TRBD1 (6 bases). The CDR3 consists of 13 residues. Germline-derived CDR1 and CDR2 are SGHRS and YFSETQ. Trimming cost V 2 bases and J 4 bases, with 8 bases left between them. CDR3 residues: CASSFQGSDTQYF. The CDR3 coding sequence is TGCGCCAGCAGCTTTCAGGGGTCAGATACGCAGTATTTT. Variable domain in full (rest from reference TRBV5-1 and TRBJ2-3): KAGVTQTPRYLIKTRGQQVTLSCSPISGHRSVSWYQQTPGQGLQFLFEYFSETQRNKGNFPGRFSGRQFSNSRSEMNVSTLELGDSALYLCASSFQGSDTQYFGPGTRLTVL.

This clonotype has more than one count but fewer than ten. The CDR3 protein is CATSEWDRGFGTNQPQHF. The DNA for the CDR3 is TGTGCCACCAGTGAATGGGACAGGGGGTTCGGGACGAATCAGCCCCAGCATTTT. The chain links TRBV24-1 to TRBJ1-5; 11 bases are a match to TRBD1. The germline V gene has CDR1 KGHDR and CDR2 SFDVKD. The length of the CDR3 is 18 residues. V trimming: 4 bases; J trimming: 4 bases; junction bases outside the gene matches: 11.